Each of the 10 T cell receptor beta chains below was sequenced from the same sample in a study of blood T cell repertoires in COVID-19. Clones were read by immunoSEQ multiplex PCR, and TCRdb kept only the in-frame ones, dropping some. The repertoire holds under 200,000 clones, with 84% as singletons. The material sequenced was peripheral blood. The receptors stem from a woman between 65 and 79 years old with COVID-19, enrolled during active disease.

V and J are TRBV7-8 and TRBJ1-1, with TRBD1 matching over 8 bases. Trimming removed 5 bases from V and 11 bases from J; junction bases left unmatched: 7. Germline CDR1 and CDR2: SGHVS and FQNEAQ. The CDR3 sequence is 12 residues long. CDR3 in amino acids: CASSADRGKAFF. The CDR3 DNA reads as TGTGCCAGCAGCGCTGACAGGGGTAAGGCTTTCTTT. Full variable domain (rest looked up from reference TRBV7-8 and TRBJ1-1): GAGVSQSPRYKVAKRGQDVALRCDPISGHVSLFWYQQALGQGPEFLTYFQNEAQLDKSGLPSDRFFAERPEGSVSTLKIQRTQQEDSAVYLCASSADRGKAFFGQGTRLTVV.

This clone has just a few counts. This chain links TRBV19 with TRBJ2-7; 10 bases line up with TRBD1. V shed 10 bases, J shed 0 bases, and the junction held 18 bases outside the gene matches. The CDR3 extends over 18 amino acids. The germline V gene has CDR1 LNHDA and CDR2 SQIVND (reference sequence). CDR3 amino acids: CATPLKGQGTSFSYEQYF. The CDR3 nucleotides are TGTGCCACTCCCCTTAAGGGACAGGGGACCTCTTTCTCCTACGAGCAGTACTTC.

CDR3 in DNA: TGTGCCAGCAGCTTAGATGGGCTGGAGACCCAGTACTTC. This translates into CASSLDGLETQYF. The chain recombines TRBV7-2 with TRBJ2-5; no firm D call. This CDR3 has 13 residues. The germline V gene has CDR1 SGHTA and CDR2 FQGNSA. Trimming cost V 1 base and J 5 bases, with 8 bases left between them.

The chain has TRBV12-3 or TRBV12-4 and TRBJ1-4; possibly TRBD1 for D (5 bases). V shed 3 bases and J shed 10 bases, with 9 bases lying between them. The CDR3 covers 12 residues. CDR3 coding DNA: TGTGCCAGCAGTTTCCAGGGAACAAAACTGTTTTTT. Its translation is CASSFQGTKLFF.

The genes are TRBV18 and TRBJ1-1; the D gene is possibly TRBD1 (5 bases). Germline values: CDR1 KGHSH, CDR2 LQKENI. V lost 5 bases and J 1 base, leaving 11 bases between the germline ends. The CDR3 is made up of 14 amino acids. CDR3 protein: CASSADGGNTEAFF. The CDR3 region has the DNA TGTGCCAGCTCAGCGGACGGGGGGAACACTGAAGCTTTCTTT.

The chain couples TRBV25-1 to TRBJ1-6; D not certain. V gave up 6 bases and J gave up 9 bases, with 18 bases separating them. The V gene's germline CDR1 is MGHDK and CDR2 SYGVNS. The CDR3 has 15 amino acids. In DNA, the CDR3 is TGTGCCAGCAGCGGGCGGGGTGAAACCGGTTCACCCCTCCACTTT. This gives the protein CASSGRGETGSPLHF.

The CDR3 region has the DNA TGTGCCAGCAGCCCAACAATTCCCCACGGAGACACTGAAGCTTTCTTT. Its translation: CASSPTIPHGDTEAFF. The chain uses TRBV7-9 and TRBJ1-1, with D hard to call. This CDR3 is built from 16 residues. CDR1 and CDR2 from the germline V gene are SEHNR and FQNEAQ (reference sequence). With 5 bases removed from V and 3 bases from J, the gap between germline ends came to 19 bases.

The chain links TRBV6-5 to TRBJ1-1, with 11 bases that match TRBD1. The junction had 11 bases not matched to a gene; V was cut back by 6 bases and J by 11 bases. CDR1 is MNHEY and CDR2 is SVGAGI in the germline V gene. The CDR3 covers 14 residues. The DNA of the CDR3 is TGTGCCAGCAGGGCCGGGACAGGGGGATTGGAGGCTTTCTTT. Its translation: CASRAGTGGLEAFF.

The rearrangement joins TRBV28 to TRBJ2-1, with 8 bases fitting TRBD1. The length of the CDR3 is 13 residues. Germline V lookup: CDR1 MDHEN, CDR2 SYDVKM. Germline trimming cut 8 bases from V and 4 bases from J; bases unmatched to any gene: 4. Here the CDR3 reads CASGGQDYNEQFF. Here the CDR3 DNA reads TGTGCCAGCGGGGGACAGGATTACAATGAGCAGTTCTTC.

The chain employs TRBV30 and TRBJ1-1; D is uncertain. This CDR3 is 13 amino acids long. Trimming took 0 bases from V and 3 from J, leaving 8 bases between them. Germline V lookup: CDR1 GTSNPN, CDR2 SVGIG (reference sequence). CDR3 coding DNA: TGTGCCTGGAGTGTACGGGATGACACTGAAGCTTTCTTT. This encodes CAWSVRDDTEAFF.